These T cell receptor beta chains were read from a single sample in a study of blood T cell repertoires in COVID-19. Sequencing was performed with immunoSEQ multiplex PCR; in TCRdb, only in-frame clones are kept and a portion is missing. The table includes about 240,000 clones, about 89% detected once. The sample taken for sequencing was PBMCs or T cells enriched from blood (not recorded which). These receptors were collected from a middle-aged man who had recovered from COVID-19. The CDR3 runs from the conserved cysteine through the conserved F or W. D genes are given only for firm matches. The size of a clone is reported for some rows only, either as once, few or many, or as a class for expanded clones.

cdr3_aa: CASSVSGGTNEKLFF; cdr3_nt: TGTGCCAGCAGTGTATCAGGGGGGACTAATGAAAAACTGTTTTTT; d_call: TRBD1; j_call: TRBJ1-4; clone_size: few; v_call: TRBV6-4
cdr3_aa: CASSYSYEQYF; cdr3_nt: TGTGCCAGCAGTTACAGCTACGAGCAGTACTTC; d_call: NA; j_call: TRBJ2-7; clone_size: NA; v_call: TRBV28
cdr3_aa: CASSESWASGLSSYNEQFF; cdr3_nt: TGCGCCAGCAGTGAGTCCTGGGCTAGCGGGTTGAGCTCCTACAATGAGCAGTTCTTC; d_call: TRBD2; j_call: TRBJ2-1; clone_size: NA; v_call: TRBV10-2
cdr3_aa: CASSYIDEQFF; cdr3_nt: TGTGCCAGCAGTTATATCGATGAGCAGTTCTTC; d_call: NA; j_call: TRBJ2-1; clone_size: NA; v_call: TRBV6-6
cdr3_aa: CASSSMATGGHFNEQFF; cdr3_nt: TGTGCCAGCTCATCCATGGCGACAGGGGGCCACTTCAATGAGCAGTTCTTC; d_call: TRBD1; j_call: TRBJ2-1; clone_size: NA; v_call: TRBV18
cdr3_aa: CASSQVVAGIEDTQYF; cdr3_nt: TGTGCCAGCAGCCAAGTTGTAGCGGGGATTGAAGATACGCAGTATTTT; d_call: TRBD2; j_call: TRBJ2-3; clone_size: NA; v_call: TRBV14
cdr3_aa: CASSRGQGGTSDEQFF; cdr3_nt: TGCGCCAGCAGCCGTGGACAGGGTGGGACATCGGATGAGCAGTTCTTC; d_call: TRBD1; j_call: TRBJ2-1; clone_size: once; v_call: TRBV4-1
cdr3_aa: CASSRRLAGVVNEQFF; cdr3_nt: TGTGCCAGCAGCCGACGACTAGCGGGAGTTGTAAATGAGCAGTTCTTC; d_call: TRBD2; j_call: TRBJ2-1; clone_size: NA; v_call: TRBV3-1/TRBV3-2
cdr3_aa: CATSRARSGSRNEQFF; cdr3_nt: TGTGCCACCAGCAGAGCGAGAAGCGGGAGTAGAAATGAGCAGTTCTTC; d_call: TRBD2; j_call: TRBJ2-1; clone_size: NA; v_call: TRBV15
cdr3_aa: CASSYPTGAANEQYF; cdr3_nt: TGTGCCAGCAGCTACCCGACAGGGGCCGCTAACGAGCAGTACTTC; d_call: TRBD1; j_call: TRBJ2-7; clone_size: NA; v_call: TRBV5-6
cdr3_aa: CASSELSGREKLFF; cdr3_nt: TGTGCCAGCAGTGAATTAAGTGGCAGAGAAAAACTGTTTTTT; d_call: NA; j_call: TRBJ1-4; clone_size: NA; v_call: TRBV25-1
cdr3_aa: CASRNRASYEQYF; cdr3_nt: TGTGCCAGCAGAAACAGGGCTTCCTACGAGCAGTACTTC; d_call: NA; j_call: TRBJ2-7; clone_size: NA; v_call: TRBV6-5
cdr3_aa: CASSEMNTEAFF; cdr3_nt: TGTGCCAGTAGTGAGATGAACACTGAAGCTTTCTTT; d_call: NA; j_call: TRBJ1-1; clone_size: NA; v_call: TRBV19